These T cell receptor beta chains were read from a single sample in a study of blood T cell repertoires in COVID-19. Sequencing used immunoSEQ multiplex PCR; TCRdb keeps in-frame clones, though not all of them. The table has some 180,000 clones, roughly 91% seen once. Sequenced: peripheral blood. These receptors originate from a man aged 50-59 years who had recovered from COVID-19. CDR3s include the opening cysteine and the closing phenylalanine or tryptophan. Clone size is given for some rows only: seen once, a few or many times, or a class if the clone is expanded.

j_call clone_size cdr3_length v_call cdr3_aa
TRBJ2-7 . 17 TRBV28 CASSDPNRDKGRREQYF
TRBJ2-5 . 14 TRBV9 CASSSGRDQETQYF
TRBJ1-5 few 14 TRBV7-2 CASSLGLNNQPQHF
TRBJ1-2 . 14 TRBV27 CASRRDRANYGYTF
TRBJ2-7 few 15 TRBV7-9 CASSPPIANHYEQYF
TRBJ1-1 . 14 TRBV6-5 CASIPDGLKTEAFF
TRBJ2-1 . 17 TRBV9 CASSVAGPPFSYNEQFF
TRBJ2-2 . 15 TRBV7-3 CASSQTGEITGELFF
TRBJ1-1 once 14 TRBV6-5 CASGSPDMNTEAFF
TRBJ1-1 . 13 TRBV19 CASSYKMNTEAFF
TRBJ1-6 . 12 TRBV27 CASNDSNSPLHF
TRBJ2-7 . 16 TRBV19 CASSTAGTAWSFEQYF
TRBJ2-7 . 12 TRBV29-1 CSVSGGRNEQYF
TRBJ2-1 . 16 TRBV28 CASSPGQGFSYNEQFF
TRBJ1-4 . 12 TRBV28 CASSLEGEKLFF
TRBJ2-7 . 11 TRBV20-1 CSATPAYEQYF
TRBJ1-5 few 19 TRBV19 CASSPRRTGVGVSNQPQHF
TRBJ2-5 . 14 TRBV6-5 CASSYVRGEETQYF
TRBJ2-5 . 14 TRBV2 CASSDPGLKETQYF
TRBJ2-1 . 16 TRBV23-1 CASSQCWGGLCNEQFF
TRBJ2-3 . 15 TRBV29-1 CSVLHRDRVTDTQYF
TRBJ2-7 . 12 TRBV20-1 CSASRGPGEQYF
TRBJ2-7 . 10 TRBV19 CASTAAEQYF
TRBJ1-5 . 13 TRBV6-5 CASETGDRQPQHF
TRBJ1-3 . 15 TRBV11-2 CASSPGFTPGNTIYF
TRBJ1-2 . 14 TRBV7-6 CASSLSPTDHGYTF
TRBJ1-5 . 18 TRBV27 CASSLVTGGLFGNQPQHF
TRBJ1-3 . 17 TRBV28 CASSPVRNLLSGNTIYF
TRBJ1-5 . 14 TRBV5-1 CASSAQGGNQPQHF
TRBJ2-5 once 18 TRBV4-1 CASSQTGQGASLGETQYF
TRBJ2-7 . 15 TRBV19 CASSIRTFHTYEQYF
TRBJ1-6 once 17 TRBV3-1/TRBV3-2 CASSHPGQGARNSPLHF
TRBJ2-4 . 11 TRBV6-1 CASTAKNIQYF
TRBJ2-5 . 15 TRBV7-2 CASSLQTSSQETQYF
TRBJ1-1 . 17 TRBV11-2 CASSFRDRGYQNTEAFF
TRBJ2-3 . 17 TRBV7-9 CASSSGLAGASTDTQYF
TRBJ1-2 . 11 TRBV30 CAWTQGVGYTF
TRBJ1-1 . 13 TRBV30 CAWTRQLNTEAFF
TRBJ1-1 . 13 TRBV28 CASTPDRVTEAFF
TRBJ2-3 . 15 TRBV19 CASSSVRETADTQYF
TRBJ1-6 once 13 TRBV7-3 CASSPRQGSPLHF
TRBJ2-1 many 15 TRBV4-1 CASSQDYLAYNEQFF
TRBJ2-5 . 15 TRBV9 CASSVVAGGQETQYF
TRBJ2-2 . 14 TRBV9 CASRSRGDTGELFF
TRBJ2-2 . 15 TRBV12-5 CASGFWTGGNGELFF
TRBJ1-2 . 15 TRBV19 CASRHTGGATYGYTF
TRBJ1-3 . 18 TRBV4-3 CASSQEFGDRGAGNTIYF
TRBJ2-3 . 14 TRBV7-2 CASSSLGSTDTQYF
TRBJ1-1 . 14 TRBV6-5 CAVQPGQGNTEAFF
TRBJ2-3 . 15 TRBV7-2 CASSEGETSTDTQYF
TRBJ2-1 . 16 TRBV4-1 CASSPRREFPINEQFF
TRBJ1-1 . 16 TRBV28 CASSLDLGLADTEAFF
TRBJ2-7 . 12 TRBV5-6 CASSATGREQYF
TRBJ2-1 once 14 TRBV27 CASTRDYPYNEQFF
TRBJ2-5 . 14 TRBV6-5 CASRGTEYQETQYF
TRBJ1-5 few 14 TRBV7-9 CASSYGTNNQPQHF
TRBJ2-7 . 13 TRBV5-1 CASSRDSVYEQYF
TRBJ2-5 once 10 TRBV30 CASSQETQYF
TRBJ1-3 once 15 TRBV7-9 CASSFRGPATSTIYF